Presented here are 22 T cell receptor beta chains from one specimen sequenced in a study of cytomegalovirus exposure and HLA in healthy donors. PCR was performed using 60 Vbeta and 13 Jbeta primers. The repertoire was sequenced with immunoSEQ multiplex PCR; TCRdb's copy has only in-frame clones and lacks some. The sample records 99,000 or so clones, around 74% being singletons. The sequencing input was PBMCs. These receptors were collected from a woman in her 40s in good health and CMV-seropositive.

V is TRBV6-5 and J is TRBJ1-4; 10 bases line up with TRBD1. The V gene's germline CDR1 is MNHEY and CDR2 SVGAGI. This CDR3 comprises 15 residues. Trimming at V came to 6 bases and at J to 8 bases, leaving 9 bases not matched to a gene. The CDR3 DNA sequence: TGTGCCAGCAGCCCCGGGACAGGGGTTAGAGAAAAACTGTTTTTT. Translated: CASSPGTGVREKLFF.

This chain connects TRBV7-9 to TRBJ2-7; 7 bases map to TRBD1. Germline V gives CDR1 SEHNR, CDR2 FQNEAQ (reference sequence). J lost 2 bases, V lost 4 bases, and 8 bases had no gene match. There are 15 residues in the CDR3. CDR3 amino acids: CASSYTGEPAYEQYF. DNA of the CDR3: TGTGCCAGCAGCTACACAGGGGAGCCGGCCTACGAGCAGTACTTC.

This chain links TRBV5-1 with TRBJ2-7; 10 nucleotides align to TRBD1. This CDR3 is 17 amino acids long. Germline lookup yields CDR1 SGHRS and CDR2 YFSETQ. The ends lost 0 bases at V and 6 bases at J; junction bases unmatched: 12. CDR3 nucleotide sequence: TGCGCCAGCAGCTTGGACCCCCCCGGGACAGGGGATCCCGAGCAGTACTTC. Its translation: CASSLDPPGTGDPEQYF.

V usage is TRBV28 and J usage is TRBJ1-1; D is unclear. From germline, CDR1 is MDHEN and CDR2 SYDVKM. The ends were cut back, 4 bases at V and 4 bases at J, with 10 bases in the middle. The CDR3 sequence is 13 residues long. DNA of the CDR3: TGTGCCAGCAGTTCCGGGGTGCTCACTGAAGCTTTCTTT. Amino acids: CASSSGVLTEAFF. Drawing the rest from reference TRBV28 and TRBJ1-1, the complete variable domain is DVKVTQSSRYLVKRTGEKVFLECVQDMDHENMFWYRQDPGLGLRLIYFSYDVKMKEKGDIPEGYSVSREKKERFSLILESASTNQTSMYLCASSSGVLTEAFFGQGTRLTVV.

This clone was counted between two and nine times. The rearrangement uses TRBV5-1 and TRBJ2-7; 9 nucleotides agree with TRBD1. The germline gives CDR1 SGHRS, CDR2 YFSETQ. J lost 2 bases, V lost 4 bases, and 13 bases had no gene match. The CDR3 covers 17 residues. The CDR3 DNA follows: TGCGCCAGCAGCCGGGATCCGGGACAGGGATTTCCCTACGAGCAGTACTTC. Its protein product is CASSRDPGQGFPYEQYF.

This clone turned up a few times. J is TRBJ2-5 and V is TRBV11-2, with TRBD2 matching 7 bases. The CDR3 spans 14 residues. Trimming took 5 bases from V and 3 from J; bases not matched to a gene: 6. Germline V CDR1 and CDR2: SGHAT, FQNNGV. For the CDR3, the DNA is TGTGCCAGCAGCCCCACTCGGGGGGAAGAGACCCAGTACTTC. It specifies CASSPTRGEETQYF. The full variable domain, rest sourced from reference TRBV11-2 and TRBJ2-5, is EAGVAQSPRYKIIEKRQSVAFWCNPISGHATLYWYQQILGQGPKLLIQFQNNGVVDDSQLPKDRFSAERLKGVDSTLKIQPAKLEDSAVYLCASSPTRGEETQYFGPGTRLLVL.

This clone showed up just a few times. The rearrangement links TRBV5-1 to TRBJ2-3; 7 bases fit TRBD1. The V gene's germline CDR1 is SGHRS and CDR2 YFSETQ. V shed 4 bases and J 4 bases; nucleotides not matched to a gene: 3. The CDR3 spans 13 residues. The DNA of the CDR3 is TGCGCCAGCAGCATAGGGGGCGCAGATACGCAGTATTTT. The encoded protein is CASSIGGADTQYF.

The chain recombines TRBV6-5 with TRBJ1-5, with TRBD1 identical over 8 bases. Germline CDR1 is MNHEY and CDR2 is SVGAGI. V dropped 5 bases and J dropped 7; count of bases not matched to a gene: 10. The CDR3 is 15 amino acids. The CDR3 DNA reads as TGTGCCAGCAGTCTTACCGGGACAGGAGGACAGCCCCAGCATTTT. Translating gives CASSLTGTGGQPQHF.

The gene calls are TRBV5-1 and TRBJ1-4, with D possibly matching TRBD1 (5 bases). The CDR3 totals 16 residues. The V gene lost 3 bases and the J gene lost 0 bases, with 12 bases spanning the gap. Germline V gene lookup returns CDR1 SGHRS and CDR2 YFSETQ. CDR3 DNA sequence: TGCGCCAGCAGCTCTACAGGTCAGACAACTAATGAAAAACTGTTTTTT. Protein sequence: CASSSTGQTTNEKLFF.

The gene calls are TRBV5-1 and TRBJ2-1; 9 positions match TRBD2. Germline-derived CDR1 and CDR2 are SGHRS and YFSETQ. V trimming: 0 bases; J trimming: 8 bases; junction bases outside the gene matches: 3. The CDR3 is 14 residues long. CDR3 sequence: CASSLGGGADEQFF. The CDR3 bases are TGCGCCAGCAGCTTGGGCGGGGGGGCCGATGAGCAGTTCTTC.

The chain links TRBV6-1 to TRBJ1-1, with D uncertain. The germline V gene has CDR1 MNHNS and CDR2 SASEGT. The CDR3 runs 13 residues. The germline V and J ends were trimmed by 5 bases and 1 base, with 8 bases remaining between them. In nucleotides, the CDR3 is TGTGCCAGCAGTACATTTCGGAACACTGAAGCTTTCTTT. This sequence encodes CASSTFRNTEAFF.

This sequence joins TRBV15 and TRBJ2-5; 8 bases agree with TRBD1. Germline lookup yields CDR1 LNHNV and CDR2 YYDKDF (reference sequence). Trimming cost V 1 base and J 5 bases; bases outside gene matches: 0. There are 13 residues in the CDR3. CDR3 sequence (DNA): TGTGCCACCAGCAGAGGACAGGGGGAGACCCAGTACTTC. Its translation is CATSRGQGETQYF.

This rearrangement joins TRBV15 to TRBJ2-7, with D hard to call. The CDR3 is 15 residues long. V lost 0 bases and J lost 6, with 15 bases in between. CDR1 and CDR2 from the germline V gene are LNHNV and YYDKDF (reference sequence). CDR3 amino acids: CATSRDRALLVEQYF. DNA of the CDR3: TGTGCCACCAGCAGAGATAGAGCCCTGTTAGTCGAGCAGTACTTC.

The J gene is TRBJ2-1, the V gene TRBV25-1; the match to TRBD2 covers 10 bases. This CDR3 is 15 amino acids long. Trimming took 3 bases from V and 5 from J; bases not matched to a gene: 4. Germline V gene sequence: CDR1 MGHDK, CDR2 SYGVNS. DNA for the CDR3: TGTGCCAGCAGTGATCGAGCGGGAGGGCACAATGAGCAGTTCTTC. Translation gives CASSDRAGGHNEQFF. Using reference TRBV25-1 and TRBJ2-1 for the parts outside the CDR3, the full variable domain is EADIYQTPRYLVIGTGKKITLECSQTMGHDKMYWYQQDPGMELHLIHYSYGVNSTEKGDLSSESTVSRIRTEHFPLTLESARPSHTSQYLCASSDRAGGHNEQFFGPGTRLTVL.

The J gene is TRBJ2-3, the V gene TRBV27; 8 nucleotides align to TRBD1. In germline, CDR1 is MNHEY, CDR2 SMNVEV (reference sequence). The CDR3 extends over 14 amino acids. Losses at the gene ends were 5 bases for V and 4 bases for J; bases not matched to a gene: 5. This CDR3 reads CASSHRGFPDTQYF. The DNA of the CDR3 is TGTGCCAGCAGTCACAGGGGGTTCCCAGATACGCAGTATTTT.

The chain joins TRBV15 to TRBJ1-4; unclear D gene. The V end was cut by 5 bases, the J end by 5 bases, with 15 bases between. This CDR3 region has 15 residues. Germline-derived CDR1 and CDR2 are LNHNV and YYDKDF (reference sequence). CDR3 region: CATSPEGAGNEKLFF. For the CDR3, the DNA is TGTGCCACCAGCCCTGAGGGAGCGGGGAATGAAAAACTGTTTTTT.

J is TRBJ2-1 and V is TRBV7-8; TRBD2 aligns across 12 bases. The germline CDR1 and CDR2 sequences are SGHVS and FQNEAQ. V was pared by 5 bases and J by 0 bases, with 14 bases of the junction left unmatched. This CDR3 is built from 20 residues. This CDR3 is CASSLPLAGGPPSSYNEQFF. CDR3 coding DNA: TGTGCCAGCAGCCTTCCGCTAGCGGGGGGGCCGCCGAGCTCCTACAATGAGCAGTTCTTC.

The chain links TRBV7-9 to TRBJ1-3; D is unclear. This CDR3 contains 15 residues. The germline CDR1 and CDR2 sequences are SEHNR and FQNEAQ (reference sequence). V lost 2 bases, J lost 0 bases, and 8 bases lay in between. The chain's CDR3 is CASSLRASSGNTIYF. CDR3 bases: TGTGCCAGCAGCTTAAGAGCGAGCTCTGGAAACACCATATATTTT.

The chain combines TRBV7-9 with TRBJ2-5; 7 bases are a match to TRBD2. Germline trimming cut 7 bases from V and 9 bases from J; bases unmatched to any gene: 8. The CDR3 is made up of 12 amino acids. Germline lookup yields CDR1 SEHNR and CDR2 FQNEAQ (reference sequence). The CDR3: CASNPEGRAQYF. For the CDR3, the DNA is TGTGCCAGCAACCCCGAAGGGAGGGCCCAGTACTTC.

This sequence joins TRBV5-5 and TRBJ1-1; D is possibly TRBD1 (5 bases). V was clipped by 1 base and J by 4 bases, with 17 bases between them. Per the germline V gene, CDR1 is SGHKS and CDR2 is YYEKEE (reference sequence). The CDR3 contains 16 residues. The DNA for the CDR3 is TGTGCCAGCAGCTTGATCCCTCAGGGTCTGGGCACTGAAGCTTTCTTT. It yields the protein CASSLIPQGLGTEAFF.

The chain links TRBV7-9 to TRBJ1-2; TRBD1 matches 11 bases. V shed 3 bases and J 6 bases; nucleotides not matched to a gene: 6. This CDR3 region has 15 residues. From germline, CDR1 is SEHNR and CDR2 FQNEAQ (reference sequence). The CDR3 region is CASSFGTGGWDGYTF. The CDR3 DNA is TGTGCCAGCAGCTTCGGGACAGGGGGTTGGGATGGCTACACCTTC.

The chain couples TRBV27 to TRBJ2-5; D is perhaps TRBD2 (6 bases). The germline V gene encodes CDR1 MNHEY and CDR2 SMNVEV (reference sequence). The CDR3 has 16 residues. V dropped 2 bases and J dropped 2 bases, with 15 bases sitting between them. The CDR3 DNA follows: TGTGCCAGCAGTTTACGGGGGAATAGAAGGCAAGAGACCCAGTACTTC. Protein product: CASSLRGNRRQETQYF.